Below are 18 T cell receptor beta chains sequenced from a single sample in a study of blood T cell repertoires in COVID-19. Sequenced by immunoSEQ multiplex PCR; TCRdb stores in-frame clones only, minus some. Of some 220,000 clones in the sample, about nine tenths were seen once. The sequenced sample consisted of peripheral blood. All receptors derive from a man aged 30 to 45 with COVID-19, enrolled during active disease.

In this sample, this clone turned up a few times. CDR3 region: CASRTTGAGVGYTF. DNA of the CDR3: TGTGCCAGCAGAACAACAGGGGCTGGGGTTGGCTACACCTTC. The chain links TRBV7-9 to TRBJ1-2, with TRBD1 identical over 7 bases. Per the germline V gene, CDR1 is SEHNR and CDR2 is FQNEAQ (reference sequence). V was clipped by 6 bases and J by 7 bases; unmatched bases: 11. This CDR3 comprises 14 residues.

The chain recombines TRBV6-6 with TRBJ1-2; the match to TRBD1 covers 8 bases. Germline V lookup: CDR1 MNHNY, CDR2 SVGAGI (reference sequence). The CDR3 is 16 residues long. J lost 5 bases, V lost 0 bases, and 8 bases had no gene match. CDR3 DNA: TGTGCCAGCAGTTACTCACAGGGGGACACCGAGTATGGCTACACCTTC. It encodes CASSYSQGDTEYGYTF.

The chain links TRBV7-9 to TRBJ2-1; TRBD2 matches 12 bases. The germline V gene has CDR1 SEHNR and CDR2 FQNEAQ (reference sequence). Losses at the gene ends were 3 bases for V and 5 bases for J; bases not matched to a gene: 5. This CDR3 is 16 amino acids long. In DNA form, the CDR3 reads TGTGCCAGCAGCTTTATTGGACTAGCGGGGAACAATGAGCAGTTCTTC. This translates into CASSFIGLAGNNEQFF.

V is TRBV27 and J is TRBJ1-6; no firm D call. V was pared by 4 bases and J by 1 base, with 14 bases between. CDR1 MNHEY and CDR2 SMNVEV come from the germline V gene (reference sequence). The CDR3 totals 17 residues. This CDR3 reads CASSSQPTVSYNSPLHF. CDR3 sequence (DNA): TGTGCCAGCAGTTCCCAACCTACGGTTTCCTATAATTCACCCCTCCACTTT.

V usage is TRBV4-2 and J usage is TRBJ2-3; the match to TRBD1 covers 8 bases. The V gene's germline CDR1 is LGHNA and CDR2 YNFKEQ. V lost 0 bases and J lost 1; bases outside the gene matches: 3. The CDR3 totals 16 residues. In DNA form, the CDR3 reads TGTGCCAGCAGCCAAGATGACAGGGGCGGCACAGATACGCAGTATTTT. It is translated as CASSQDDRGGTDTQYF.

Points on this clone: Other DNA sequences within the sample encode an identical CDR3. The rearrangement joins TRBV5-4 to TRBJ2-7, with 7 bases aligning to TRBD1. Germline V CDR1 and CDR2: SGHNT, YYREEE (reference sequence). V shed 0 bases and J 4 bases; nucleotides not matched to a gene: 4. This CDR3 is built from 14 residues. The CDR3: CASSLGQGSYEQYF. CDR3 coding DNA: TGTGCCAGCAGCTTGGGACAGGGTAGTTACGAGCAGTACTTC.

The genes are TRBV5-5 and TRBJ2-5; 7 bases match TRBD2. Trimming at V came to 4 bases and at J to 5 bases, leaving 5 bases not matched to a gene. CDR1 SGHKS and CDR2 YYEKEE come from the germline V gene (reference sequence). This CDR3 has 13 residues. Here the CDR3 reads CASSLAERETQYF. CDR3 DNA: TGTGCCAGCAGCCTAGCGGAACGGGAGACCCAGTACTTC.

The rearrangement joins TRBV4-1 to TRBJ2-5, with TRBD1 matching 9 bases. Germline values: CDR1 MGHRA, CDR2 YSYEKL. The CDR3 runs to 16 residues. The V segment lost 5 bases and the J segment 1 base; nucleotides outside the gene matches: 8. The DNA for the CDR3 is TGCGCCAGCAGCGGCCCTGGGACAGGGACCCAAGAGACCCAGTACTTC. Translation: CASSGPGTGTQETQYF.

J is TRBJ2-2 and V is TRBV7-3, with D hard to call. The CDR3 has 14 residues. Germline V gene lookup returns CDR1 SGHTA and CDR2 FQGTGA. V was clipped by 6 bases and J by 0 bases, with 8 bases between them. This CDR3 reads CASRPTANTGELFF. The DNA of the CDR3 is TGTGCCAGCAGGCCTACAGCGAACACCGGGGAGCTGTTTTTT.

The CDR3 bases are TGCGCCAGCAGCCAGGCGACAGGAAATAAGGGCTACACCTTC. Translation gives CASSQATGNKGYTF. The chain has TRBV4-1 and TRBJ1-2, with D possibly being TRBD1 (6 bases). The germline V gene encodes CDR1 MGHRA and CDR2 YSYEKL. The CDR3 is 14 residues long. V was pared by 3 bases and J by 8 bases, with 16 bases between.

This chain links TRBV5-5 with TRBJ2-5, with 13 bases that match TRBD2. Germline CDR1 SGHKS, CDR2 YYEKEE (reference sequence). This CDR3 region has 15 residues. The V gene end was trimmed by 4 bases and the J gene end by 7 bases; junction bases not matched to a gene: 7. CDR3 loop: CASSQLAGGPGTQYF. DNA for the CDR3: TGTGCCAGCAGCCAACTAGCGGGGGGGCCCGGGACCCAGTACTTC.

The chain carries TRBV5-1 and TRBJ2-7, with D maybe TRBD1 (6 bases). Germline V lookup: CDR1 SGHRS, CDR2 YFSETQ. V lost 5 bases and J 4 bases, leaving 10 bases between the germline ends. This CDR3 has 12 amino acids. The CDR3 loop reads CASSQGGYEQYF. In nucleotides, the CDR3 is TGCGCCAGCAGTCAAGGGGGTTACGAGCAGTACTTC.

The chain carries TRBV11-2 and TRBJ1-2; D not certain. Per the germline V gene, CDR1 is SGHAT and CDR2 is FQNNGV. V lost 3 bases to trimming and J lost 7 bases, with 12 bases between them. The CDR3 runs to 13 residues. The CDR3 nucleotides are TGTGCCAGCAGCTTTGTTTCGGTCTCTGGCTACACCTTC. Its protein product is CASSFVSVSGYTF.

J is TRBJ2-7 and V is TRBV5-1, with D perhaps TRBD2 (6 bases). V was shortened by 4 bases and J by 0 bases, with 26 bases between the two germline ends. Germline assignment: CDR1 SGHRS and CDR2 YFSETQ. The length of the CDR3 is 19 residues. CDR3 nucleotides: TGCGCCAGCAGCCCTGGGCTCAGGGTCGAGGACTACTTCTCCTACGAGCAGTACTTC. Translated, it gives CASSPGLRVEDYFSYEQYF.

The V and J genes are TRBV6-6 and TRBJ1-3; TRBD1 aligns across 11 bases. This CDR3 contains 17 residues. The germline CDR1 and CDR2 sequences are MNHNY and SVGAGI (reference sequence). The V and J ends lost 5 bases and 0 bases, in that order; junction bases with no gene match: 6. DNA of the CDR3: TGTGCCAGCAGTCAAACCGGGACAGGGGGCTCTGGAAACACCATATATTTT. Translated: CASSQTGTGGSGNTIYF.

This clone was seen a single time. This rearrangement joins TRBV29-1 to TRBJ2-7; weak D call: TRBD1 (6 bases). CDR1 and CDR2 (germline): SQVTM, ANQGSEA. There are 13 residues in the CDR3. Between the trimmed V and J ends, which lost 2 bases and 5 bases, there was a span of 13 bases. CDR3 bases: TGCAGCGTTGAAATTTCCCAGGGGAACGAGCAGTACTTC. As protein: CSVEISQGNEQYF.

This clone turned up a few times. The rearrangement uses TRBV30 and TRBJ1-1; tentatively, D is TRBD1 (5 bases). V lost 6 bases and J lost 5, with 22 bases in between. Germline CDR1 and CDR2: GTSNPN and SVGIG (reference sequence). The CDR3 is 15 residues long. CDR3 sequence reads: CACRVGGAGGTEAFF. The CDR3 region has the DNA TGTGCCTGCCGGGTCGGAGGGGCCGGTGGAACTGAAGCTTTCTTT.

Only one count was recorded for this clone. V usage is TRBV19 and J usage is TRBJ2-7, with 12 nucleotides matching TRBD2. The CDR3 runs to 17 residues. From germline, CDR1 is LNHDA and CDR2 SQIVND (reference sequence). V gave up 7 bases and J gave up 1 base; unmatched junction bases: 11. CDR3 in amino acids: CASNGTSGSAGSYEQYF. The CDR3 nucleotides are TGTGCCAGTAATGGGACTAGCGGGTCCGCGGGATCCTACGAGCAGTACTTC.